The 22 T cell receptor beta chains in this list originate from one sample, sequenced in a study of glioma-infiltrating T cells (dated by TCRdb to the mid-2010s). These reads were obtained on an Illumina MiSeq. TCR alpha and beta CDR3 regions were amplified with the iRepertoire nested amplicon-rescue multiplex PCR (arm-PCR) platform from RNA. TCRdb reprocessing: public reads trimmed at Q25 with fastp, clones called with MiXCR, in-frame beta chains kept. Every entry covers one CDR3 protein and lists the most common genes and DNA from its rows. Counted in this sample were about 130,000 distinct CDR3 sequences; approximately 23% of them appeared once. The ten largest clones represent roughly 15% of the sample. The sequencing sample was made of glioma tissue, nonneoplastic brain tissue, or PBMCs (not recorded which). The origin of the receptors is a human donor with low-grade glioma or glioblastoma, undergoing nonglioma brain surgery, or in good health (not recorded which).

This clonotype was seen more than once but under ten times. The chain links TRBV19 to TRBJ2-7; 7 nucleotides match TRBD2. Trimming cost V 5 bases and J 5 bases; bases outside gene matches: 9. CDR1 and CDR2 from the germline V gene are LNHDA and SQIVND (reference sequence). This CDR3 is built from 14 residues. The CDR3 is CASSPYRGDHEQYF. In nucleotides, the CDR3 is TGTGCCAGTAGTCCCTATCGGGGGGACCACGAGCAGTACTTC.

About this clonotype: One end of the junction fails to match germline, which may point to a read error. CDR3 protein: CAGSLSLGQDYNEQFF. The CDR3 coding sequence is TGTGCCGGCAGCTTGAGTCTCGGACAGGACTACAATGAGCAGTTCTTC. The rearrangement links TRBV5-6 to TRBJ2-1, with TRBD1 matching 7 bases. The germline V gene encodes CDR1 SGHDT and CDR2 YYEEEE. The CDR3 spans 16 residues. Complete variable domain (other parts from reference TRBV5-6 and TRBJ2-1): DAGVTQSPTHLIKTRGQQVTLRCSPKSGHDTVSWYQQALGQGPQFIFQYYEEEERQRGNFPDRFSGHQFPNYSSELNVNALLLGDSALYLCAGSLSLGQDYNEQFFGPGTRLTVL.

The CDR3 region has the DNA TGCGCCAGCAGCCAAGATGTGGCCTACGAGCAGTACTTC. Protein product: CASSQDVAYEQYF. This sequence joins TRBV4-3 and TRBJ2-7; D is unresolved. The V end was cut by 0 bases, the J end by 2 bases, with 5 bases between. This CDR3 is 13 amino acids long. From germline, CDR1 is LGHNA and CDR2 YSLEER.

The sample holds a few counts of this clonotype. V and J are TRBV12-3 or TRBV12-4 and TRBJ2-5; 7 bases fit TRBD2. The CDR3 contains 16 residues. With 6 bases clipped from V and 1 base from J, the junction kept 11 bases outside the gene matches. CDR3 in DNA: TGTGCCAGCAGCCCAGAGCGGGGAAGGGGCCAAGAGACCCAGTACTTC. Translated, it gives CASSPERGRGQETQYF.

Concerning this clonotype: Being one base from a much bigger clone, this may be a read error. In nucleotides, the CDR3 is TGCAGCGCCGTCACCGGTGGCAATCAGCCCCGGCATTTT. Its translation: CSAVTGGNQPRHF. The rearrangement joins TRBV29-1 to TRBJ1-5, with no clear D. Per the germline V gene, CDR1 is SQVTM and CDR2 is ANQGSEA. The CDR3 contains 13 residues. Full variable domain (remainder filled in from reference TRBV29-1 and TRBJ1-5): SAVISQKPSRDICQRGTSLTIQCQVDSQVTMMFWYRQQPGQSLTLIATANQGSEATYESGFVIDKFPISRPNLTFSTLTVSNMSPEDSSIYLCSAVTGGNQPRHFGDGTRLSIL.

This clonotype was counted ten times or more. This chain links TRBV10-2 with TRBJ1-1, with D uncertain. V was shortened by 6 bases and J by 1 base, with 6 bases between the two germline ends. From germline, CDR1 is WSHSY and CDR2 SAAADI. CDR3 size: 12 residues. CDR3 DNA: TGCGCCAGCAGCCACCGGAACACTGAAGCTTTCTTT. This codes for CASSHRNTEAFF.

In its sample, this clonotype was seen many times. CDR3 DNA: TGTGCCAGCAGTCCCCCCCTAGCGGGATACAATGAGCAGTTCTTC. Protein product: CASSPPLAGYNEQFF. The J gene is TRBJ2-1, the V gene TRBV28, with TRBD2 matching over 9 bases. V gave up 5 bases and J gave up 4 bases; unmatched junction bases: 6. This CDR3 spans 15 amino acids. CDR1 is MDHEN, CDR2 SYDVKM, per germline.

A note on this clonotype: A much larger clone is a single base away; this may be a read error. The V and J genes are TRBV6-5 and TRBJ1-1; D uncertain. CDR3 length: 14 residues. Looked up from germline, CDR1 is MNHEY and CDR2 is SVGAGI. The CDR3 nucleotides read TGTGCCAGCAGTTATCTTAGCGTGAACACTGAAGCTCTCTTT. Translating gives CASSYLSVNTEALF.

This clonotype was detected only a few times. The gene calls are TRBV12-3 or TRBV12-4 and TRBJ2-5; 7 bases are shared with TRBD2. This CDR3 has 16 amino acids. V dropped 3 bases and J dropped 4; count of bases not matched to a gene: 11. The CDR3 is CASSFAQGGGVETQYF. CDR3 bases: TGTGCCAGCAGTTTCGCTCAGGGTGGGGGGGTAGAGACCCAGTACTTC.

Worth noting for this clonotype: A much bigger clone sits one base away, suggesting this may be a read error. The rearrangement uses TRBV2 and TRBJ2-1; D unclear. The CDR3 length is 14 residues. V was shortened by 2 bases and J by 12 bases, with 17 bases between the two germline ends. Germline-derived CDR1 and CDR2 are SNHLY and FYNNEI. The chain's CDR3 is CASSEYLGNTGQFF. CDR3 coding DNA: TGTGCCAGCAGTGAATATTTGGGAAACACTGGGCAGTTCTTC.

The rearrangement uses TRBV27 and TRBJ2-7; no clear D gene. V shed 3 bases and J shed 9 bases, with 15 bases lying between them. There are 13 residues in the CDR3. Per germline, CDR1 MNHEY and CDR2 SMNVEV (reference sequence). The CDR3 sequence is CASSFTPTLRQYF. CDR3 nucleotides: TGTGCCAGCAGTTTCACTCCCACCCTAAGGCAGTACTTC.

This clonotype was counted ten times or more. DNA for the CDR3: TGCGCCAGCAGCCACCTCTCGCGGTTCCGGGAGCAGTACTTC. It yields the protein CASSHLSRFREQYF. The chain couples TRBV4-1 to TRBJ2-7; D gene unclear. The CDR3 has 14 amino acids. Germline loops: CDR1 MGHRA, CDR2 YSYEKL. The V gene lost 3 bases and the J gene lost 7 bases, with 16 bases spanning the gap.

The table lists this clonotype with many counts. The V gene is TRBV4-3, the J gene TRBJ2-1, with 8 bases lining up with TRBD1. The CDR3 length is 16 residues. Unmatched junction bases numbered 10, after V lost 0 bases and J lost 9 bases. The V gene's germline CDR1 is LGHNA and CDR2 YSLEER. The CDR3, as DNA: TGCGCCAGCAGCCAAGAAGGACAGGGTAGGCTTTTTGAGCAGTTCTTC. It translates to CASSQEGQGRLFEQFF.

CDR3 residues: CASSQDRSHEQYF. The CDR3 DNA reads TGTGCCAGCAGCCAAGACAGGTCCCACGAGCAGTACTTC. V gene TRBV3-1 combines with J gene TRBJ2-7, with unresolved D. This CDR3 is 13 amino acids long. Trimming cost V 0 bases and J 5 bases, with 8 bases left between them. Per germline, CDR1 LGHDT and CDR2 YNNKEL (reference sequence).

This clonotype was seen ten or more times. V and J are TRBV7-6 and TRBJ2-1, with 9 bases that match TRBD2. Germline CDR1 is SGHVS and CDR2 is FNYEAQ. The CDR3 is 17 amino acids. The V gene end was trimmed by 1 base and the J gene end by 0 bases; junction bases not matched to a gene: 4. CDR3 sequence reads: CASSLDFSGSSYNEQFF. Here the CDR3 DNA reads TGTGCCAGCAGCTTAGATTTTAGCGGGAGCTCCTACAATGAGCAGTTCTTC.

This clonotype has just a few counts. The chain has TRBV5-4 and TRBJ2-7; TRBD1 is a possible D gene (5 bases). Between the trimmed V and J ends, which lost 1 base and 3 bases, there was a span of 11 bases. CDR1 SGHNT and CDR2 YYREEE come from the germline V gene (reference sequence). This CDR3 is 14 amino acids long. The CDR3 loop reads CASSLRGRFYEQYF. The CDR3 DNA sequence: TGTGCCAGCAGCTTGAGGGGCAGGTTCTACGAGCAGTACTTC.

This clonotype occurred many times. CDR3 bases: TGTGCCATCAGTGAGAACGCCCGTGCAGATACGCAGTATTTT. Amino acids: CAISENARADTQYF. The rearrangement uses TRBV10-3 and TRBJ2-3; D gene uncertain. Germline V CDR1 and CDR2: ENHRY, SYGVKD. The CDR3 runs to 14 residues. Deletions cut 2 bases from V and 4 bases from J, with 10 bases between.

This clonotype was detected only once. The germline gene is not matched at one end of the junction; a read error may be the cause. The V call is TRBV7-6, the J call TRBJ2-3, with D possibly TRBD1 on 6 matching bases. The CDR3 is 16 residues long. CDR1 and CDR2 from the germline V gene are SGHVS and FNYEAQ. The CDR3 coding sequence is TGTGCCAGCGGCTTAAGGACAGCTCAGAACGCAGATACGCAGTATTTT. It codes for CASGLRTAQNADTQYF. Drawing the rest from reference TRBV7-6 and TRBJ2-3, the complete variable domain is GAGVSQSPRYKVTKRGQDVALRCDPISGHVSLYWYRQALGQGPEFLTYFNYEAQQDKSGLPNDRFSAERPEGSISTLTIQRTEQRDSAMYRCASGLRTAQNADTQYFGPGTRLTVL.

This clonotype was detected many times. The rearrangement uses TRBV6-1 and TRBJ2-2; D is possibly TRBD2 (5 bases). Trimming shortened V by 6 bases and J by 0 bases, and 14 bases separated the two germline ends. The germline gives CDR1 MNHNS, CDR2 SASEGT. CDR3 length equals 16 residues. In DNA, the CDR3 is TGTGCCAGCAGCCACGGGGAACAGACGAACACCGGGGAGCTGTTTTTT. This gives the protein CASSHGEQTNTGELFF.

In this sample, this clonotype turned up many times. Here the CDR3 reads CASSLGLAGAYEQYF. The CDR3 DNA reads TGTGCCAGCAGCTTGGGACTAGCGGGTGCCTACGAGCAGTACTTC. The chain combines TRBV7-2 with TRBJ2-7; 12 nucleotides agree with TRBD2. The CDR3 runs to 15 residues. Unmatched junction bases numbered 2, after V lost 3 bases and J lost 2 bases. Germline loops: CDR1 SGHTA, CDR2 FQGNSA.

This clonotype was recorded at least ten times. In DNA form, the CDR3 reads TGTGCCAGCAGTTGGGGGGTCACTGAAGCTTTCTTT. This codes for CASSWGVTEAFF. The chain is built from TRBV12-3 or TRBV12-4 and TRBJ1-1; a possible D gene is TRBD1 (5 bases). V was pared by 4 bases and J by 4 bases, with 7 bases between. The CDR3 extends over 12 amino acids.

This clonotype occurred many times. The genes are TRBV3-1 and TRBJ2-3; D unclear. CDR1 and CDR2 from the germline V gene are LGHDT and YNNKEL (reference sequence). With 0 bases removed from V and 1 base from J, the gap between germline ends came to 8 bases. The CDR3 has 15 amino acids. Here the CDR3 DNA reads TGTGCCAGCAGCCAAGAGGACCGAGGCACAGATACGCAGTATTTT. Translating gives CASSQEDRGTDTQYF.